This record looks at one T cell receptor (beta chain) sequence and its context. Investigators reverse transcribed all isolated RNA, so they sequenced expressed TCRB transcripts. Clones were read by immunoSEQ multiplex PCR, and TCRdb kept only the in-frame ones, dropping some. The table records around 300,000 clones, 14% of them present only once. The source of the sample is a study of beta chain features in type 1 diabetes. Study-level background: Regarding age, gender and cell yields, patients proved similar to healthy donors.

The junction had 10 bases not matched to a gene; V was cut back by 5 bases and J by 4 bases. The CDR3 extends over 15 amino acids. Germline CDR1 is MNHEY and CDR2 is SVGAGI. Sequencing was done on a sample of central memory CD4+ T cells from blood. This receptor was obtained from a man aged 30 to 45 in good health. The V and J genes are TRBV6-5 and TRBJ1-2; 7 bases agree with TRBD1. The CDR3 region has the DNA TGTGCCAGCAGTCGACAGGGCTCCAACTCCTATGGCTACACCTTC. Protein sequence: CASSRQGSNSYGYTF.